This is a list of T cell receptor beta chains from one sample in a study of blood T cell repertoires in COVID-19. Data came from immunoSEQ multiplex PCR; TCRdb stores just in-frame clones and leaves some out. The sample lists fewer than 130,000 clones; roughly 81% were seen once. Sequencing input: peripheral blood. The receptors derive from a human donor in a cohort sampled during active COVID-19. The CDR3 runs from the conserved cysteine through the conserved F or W. A D gene is named only where the DNA matches it firmly. Not every row has a clone size; where given, it reads once, few, many or a size class.

v_call: TRBV28; d_call: .; clone_size: .; j_call: TRBJ2-7; cdr3_aa: CASTSPGLVVSYEQYF; cdr3_nt: TGTGCCAGCACCTCTCCGGGACTCGTTGTCTCCTACGAGCAGTACTTC
v_call: TRBV4-3; d_call: .; clone_size: .; j_call: TRBJ2-7; cdr3_aa: CASSQDLRGATYEQYF; cdr3_nt: TGCGCCAGCAGCCAAGATCTTCGGGGGGCTACCTACGAGCAGTACTTC
v_call: TRBV7-2; d_call: TRBD2; clone_size: .; j_call: TRBJ2-3; cdr3_aa: CASSTQSGGYTDTQYF; cdr3_nt: TGTGCCAGCAGCACCCAAAGCGGGGGGTACACAGATACGCAGTATTTT
v_call: TRBV4-2; d_call: TRBD1; clone_size: few; j_call: TRBJ1-1; cdr3_aa: CASSQDQGAMNTEAFF; cdr3_nt: TGTGCCAGCAGCCAAGATCAGGGGGCTATGAACACTGAAGCTTTCTTT
v_call: TRBV7-3; d_call: TRBD1; clone_size: .; j_call: TRBJ1-6; cdr3_aa: CASSLGQHNSPLHF; cdr3_nt: TGTGCCAGCAGCTTGGGACAGCATAATTCACCCCTCCACTTT
v_call: TRBV2; d_call: .; clone_size: .; j_call: TRBJ2-3; cdr3_aa: CASSAVTSTDTQYF; cdr3_nt: TGTGCCAGCAGTGCTGTAACTAGCACAGATACGCAGTATTTT
v_call: TRBV7-8; d_call: TRBD1; clone_size: .; j_call: TRBJ1-1; cdr3_aa: CASSPGGTEAFF; cdr3_nt: TGTGCCAGCAGCCCAGGGGGCACTGAAGCTTTCTTT
v_call: TRBV4-2; d_call: .; clone_size: .; j_call: TRBJ1-6; cdr3_aa: CASSQVGGYNSPLHF; cdr3_nt: TGTGCCAGCTCCCAAGTCGGGGGATATAATTCACCCCTCCACTTT
v_call: TRBV6-6; d_call: TRBD1; clone_size: .; j_call: TRBJ2-2; cdr3_aa: CASSYPGQGRTGELFF; cdr3_nt: TGTGCCAGCAGTTACCCCGGACAGGGACGAACCGGGGAGCTGTTTTTT
v_call: TRBV27; d_call: TRBD1; clone_size: .; j_call: TRBJ2-3; cdr3_aa: CASSLNRGADTQYF; cdr3_nt: TGTGCCAGCAGTTTAAACAGGGGTGCAGATACGCAGTATTTT
v_call: TRBV18; d_call: TRBD1; clone_size: .; j_call: TRBJ1-1; cdr3_aa: CASSPQQGLDTEAFF; cdr3_nt: TGTGCCAGCTCACCACAACAGGGGTTGGACACTGAAGCTTTCTTT
v_call: TRBV30; d_call: .; clone_size: few; j_call: TRBJ2-7; cdr3_aa: CAWSPDRYEQYF; cdr3_nt: TGTGCCTGGAGTCCCGATAGATACGAGCAGTACTTC
v_call: TRBV10-3; d_call: TRBD2; clone_size: .; j_call: TRBJ2-1; cdr3_aa: CAINPGGGTSGRDEQFF; cdr3_nt: TGTGCCATCAACCCCGGGGGGGGGACTAGCGGGAGAGATGAGCAGTTCTTC
v_call: TRBV6-5; d_call: TRBD1; clone_size: .; j_call: TRBJ2-5; cdr3_aa: CASSYTQGEETQYF; cdr3_nt: TGTGCCAGCAGTTACACCCAGGGGGAAGAGACCCAGTACTTC
v_call: TRBV5-4; d_call: .; clone_size: .; j_call: TRBJ1-2; cdr3_aa: CASSEDRMNYGYTF; cdr3_nt: TGTGCCAGCAGCGAGGACAGAATGAACTATGGCTACACCTTC
v_call: TRBV2; d_call: TRBD1; clone_size: .; j_call: TRBJ2-3; cdr3_aa: CASSELDRRTDTQYF; cdr3_nt: TGTGCCAGCAGTGAATTGGACAGGCGCACAGATACGCAGTATTTT
v_call: TRBV10-3; d_call: .; clone_size: .; j_call: TRBJ1-5; cdr3_aa: CAISPGAGSGRDQPQHF; cdr3_nt: TGTGCCATCAGCCCGGGGGCAGGGTCAGGGAGGGATCAGCCCCAGCATTTT
v_call: TRBV4-3; d_call: TRBD1; clone_size: few; j_call: TRBJ1-3; cdr3_aa: CASSQGQGTNTIYF; cdr3_nt: TGCGCCAGCAGCCAAGGACAGGGGACGAACACCATATATTTT
v_call: TRBV7-2; d_call: TRBD2; clone_size: .; j_call: TRBJ2-5; cdr3_aa: CASSYQRGGGETQYF; cdr3_nt: TGTGCCAGCAGCTACCAGCGGGGGGGCGGGGAGACCCAGTACTTC
v_call: TRBV24-1; d_call: .; clone_size: .; j_call: TRBJ1-2; cdr3_aa: CATSAGYGYTF; cdr3_nt: TGTGCCACCAGCGCAGGGTATGGCTACACCTTC
v_call: TRBV4-3; d_call: .; clone_size: once; j_call: TRBJ1-4; cdr3_aa: CASSQDSAAGDEKLFF; cdr3_nt: TGCGCCAGCAGCCAAGATAGCGCTGCGGGTGATGAAAAACTGTTTTTT
v_call: TRBV30; d_call: .; clone_size: .; j_call: TRBJ1-6; cdr3_aa: CAWSVRFEAPLHF; cdr3_nt: TGTGCCTGGAGTGTACGATTCGAGGCACCCCTCCACTTT
v_call: TRBV28; d_call: .; clone_size: .; j_call: TRBJ1-6; cdr3_aa: CASSRGGRWDSPLHF; cdr3_nt: TGTGCCAGCAGCCGGGGGGGCAGGTGGGATTCACCCCTCCACTTT
v_call: TRBV3-1/TRBV3-2; d_call: .; clone_size: .; j_call: TRBJ1-1; cdr3_aa: CASSRTNRNTEAFF; cdr3_nt: TGTGCCAGCAGTCGAACAAACAGGAACACTGAAGCTTTCTTT
v_call: TRBV10-3; d_call: TRBD2; clone_size: once; j_call: TRBJ2-3; cdr3_aa: CAISEAAGTSGSTDTQYF; cdr3_nt: TGTGCCATCAGTGAGGCGGCCGGGACTAGCGGTTCCACAGATACGCAGTATTTT
v_call: TRBV30; d_call: TRBD1; clone_size: .; j_call: TRBJ2-2; cdr3_aa: CAWRNRDRATGELFF; cdr3_nt: TGTGCCTGGCGAAACCGGGACAGGGCGACCGGGGAGCTGTTTTTT
v_call: TRBV3-1/TRBV3-2; d_call: .; clone_size: .; j_call: TRBJ2-7; cdr3_aa: CASSQAGLLWEQYF; cdr3_nt: TGTGCCAGCAGCCAAGCCGGACTCCTCTGGGAGCAGTACTTC
v_call: TRBV6-6; d_call: .; clone_size: .; j_call: TRBJ1-4; cdr3_aa: CASMTNEKLFF; cdr3_nt: TGTGCCAGTATGACTAATGAAAAACTGTTTTTT
v_call: TRBV5-5; d_call: TRBD2; clone_size: .; j_call: TRBJ2-7; cdr3_aa: CASSRGLAGFYEQYF; cdr3_nt: TGTGCCAGCAGCCGGGGGCTAGCGGGCTTCTACGAGCAGTACTTC
v_call: TRBV7-2; d_call: .; clone_size: once; j_call: TRBJ1-2; cdr3_aa: CASSTSGFVYGYTF; cdr3_nt: TGTGCCAGCAGCACCTCAGGGTTTGTCTATGGCTACACCTTC
v_call: TRBV12-5; d_call: TRBD1; clone_size: .; j_call: TRBJ2-7; cdr3_aa: CASGFRSPDRATYEQYF; cdr3_nt: TGTGCTAGTGGTTTCCGCTCCCCGGACAGGGCTACCTACGAGCAGTACTTC
v_call: TRBV4-2; d_call: TRBD2; clone_size: .; j_call: TRBJ2-3; cdr3_aa: CASSQGPAGVGTDTQYF; cdr3_nt: TGTGCCAGCAGCCAAGGGCCAGCGGGAGTCGGCACAGATACGCAGTATTTT
v_call: TRBV6-6; d_call: TRBD2; clone_size: .; j_call: TRBJ2-7; cdr3_aa: CASSPSGSYEQYF; cdr3_nt: TGTGCCAGCAGTCCTAGCGGGAGCTACGAGCAGTACTTC
v_call: TRBV27; d_call: .; clone_size: .; j_call: TRBJ2-1; cdr3_aa: CASSPRGYNEQFF; cdr3_nt: TGTGCCAGCAGTCCCCGGGGGTACAATGAGCAGTTCTTC
v_call: TRBV9; d_call: TRBD1; clone_size: .; j_call: TRBJ1-1; cdr3_aa: CASSTHPGTDKTEAFF; cdr3_nt: TGTGCCAGCAGCACTCACCCCGGGACAGATAAGACTGAAGCTTTCTTT
v_call: TRBV4-3; d_call: .; clone_size: .; j_call: TRBJ1-2; cdr3_aa: CASSQERGGYGYTF; cdr3_nt: TGCGCCAGCAGCCAAGAAAGGGGGGGCTATGGCTACACCTTC
v_call: TRBV9; d_call: TRBD1; clone_size: .; j_call: TRBJ2-7; cdr3_aa: CASSPNPGGGYEQYF; cdr3_nt: TGTGCCAGCAGCCCTAATCCAGGGGGCGGATACGAGCAGTACTTC
v_call: TRBV6-5; d_call: .; clone_size: .; j_call: TRBJ1-2; cdr3_aa: CASSHGSGGDYGYTF; cdr3_nt: TGTGCCAGCAGCCACGGAAGTGGGGGGGACTATGGCTACACCTTC
v_call: TRBV6-2/TRBV6-3; d_call: .; clone_size: .; j_call: TRBJ1-4; cdr3_aa: CASSSGQSYEKLFF; cdr3_nt: TGTGCCAGCAGTTCCGGACAGTCTTATGAAAAACTGTTTTTT
v_call: TRBV7-2; d_call: .; clone_size: .; j_call: TRBJ1-2; cdr3_aa: CASSLEVQGPDSNYGYTF; cdr3_nt: TGTGCCAGCAGCTTAGAGGTGCAGGGTCCTGATTCTAACTATGGCTACACCTTC
v_call: TRBV6-5; d_call: TRBD2; clone_size: .; j_call: TRBJ2-2; cdr3_aa: CASVLAGVTGELFF; cdr3_nt: TGTGCCAGCGTACTAGCGGGAGTCACCGGGGAGCTGTTTTTT
v_call: TRBV4-2; d_call: TRBD2; clone_size: .; j_call: TRBJ2-7; cdr3_aa: CASSPRASGTYEQYF; cdr3_nt: TGTGCCAGCAGCCCCCGGGCTAGCGGAACCTACGAGCAGTACTTC
v_call: TRBV6-1; d_call: .; clone_size: once; j_call: TRBJ2-1; cdr3_aa: CASSESLAFSEQFF; cdr3_nt: TGTGCCAGCAGTGAATCCCTGGCTTTCAGTGAGCAGTTCTTC
v_call: TRBV7-8; d_call: TRBD2; clone_size: .; j_call: TRBJ2-3; cdr3_aa: CASSHSLGGSTDTQYF; cdr3_nt: TGTGCCAGCAGCCATTCTCTGGGGGGGAGCACAGATACGCAGTATTTT
v_call: TRBV6-1; d_call: TRBD1; clone_size: few; j_call: TRBJ1-6; cdr3_aa: CASSKAGGFGSPLHF; cdr3_nt: TGTGCCAGCAGTAAAGCAGGGGGCTTCGGTTCACCCCTCCACTTT
v_call: TRBV5-8; d_call: .; clone_size: .; j_call: TRBJ2-3; cdr3_aa: CASSELRVDTQYF; cdr3_nt: TGTGCCAGCAGCGAACTTCGGGTAGATACGCAGTATTTT
v_call: TRBV28; d_call: .; clone_size: .; j_call: TRBJ1-2; cdr3_aa: CASSSQGAARYGYTF; cdr3_nt: TGTGCCAGCAGTTCACAAGGGGCTGCCCGGTATGGCTACACCTTC
v_call: TRBV5-1; d_call: TRBD2; clone_size: few; j_call: TRBJ2-2; cdr3_aa: CASSVSGGRTGELFF; cdr3_nt: TGCGCCAGCAGCGTGAGCGGGGGGCGAACCGGGGAGCTGTTTTTT
v_call: TRBV11-2; d_call: .; clone_size: once; j_call: TRBJ1-4; cdr3_aa: CASSPRRGGEKLFF; cdr3_nt: TGTGCCAGCAGCCCCCGGCGGGGGGGGGAAAAACTGTTTTTT
v_call: TRBV3-1/TRBV3-2; d_call: .; clone_size: .; j_call: TRBJ2-3; cdr3_aa: CASSQGLGLDTQYF; cdr3_nt: TGTGCCAGCAGCCAAGGCCTAGGATTAGATACGCAGTATTTT
v_call: TRBV28; d_call: TRBD1; clone_size: .; j_call: TRBJ2-7; cdr3_aa: CASSLPSGTGYEQYF; cdr3_nt: TGTGCCAGCAGTTTACCATCCGGGACAGGTTACGAGCAGTACTTC
v_call: TRBV2; d_call: .; clone_size: .; j_call: TRBJ2-2; cdr3_aa: CASSPTGSGELFF; cdr3_nt: TGTGCCAGCAGCCCCACAGGCTCCGGGGAGCTGTTTTTT
v_call: TRBV5-1; d_call: TRBD1; clone_size: .; j_call: TRBJ1-4; cdr3_aa: CASGQGVINEKLFF; cdr3_nt: TGCGCCAGTGGACAGGGCGTAATTAATGAAAAACTGTTTTTT
v_call: TRBV5-6; d_call: TRBD1; clone_size: .; j_call: TRBJ1-1; cdr3_aa: CASSPRRTGGKNTEAFF; cdr3_nt: TGTGCCAGCAGCCCTCGCCGGACAGGGGGTAAGAACACTGAAGCTTTCTTT
v_call: TRBV18; d_call: .; clone_size: once; j_call: TRBJ2-7; cdr3_aa: CASSPMRDEQYF; cdr3_nt: TGTGCCAGCTCACCAATGAGGGACGAGCAGTACTTC